This T cell receptor (beta chain) was sequenced in a study of shared clonotypes between healthy human individuals. Study results and limitations: Sequencing depth was predicted to influence how clonotypes are shared among donors.

V was cut by 0 bases and J by 3 bases, with 15 bases left in between. CDR1 and CDR2 from the germline V gene are SGHRS and YFSETQ. This CDR3 is built from 16 residues. A word on this clone: Its antigen is undetermined.

Naive CD8 populations comprised CD45RO-negative cells positively selected for CCR7, excluding terminally differentiated effector memory CD45RA+ cells. Those who donated were healthy HIV-negative adults, with no recent acute infections or vaccinations reported. Authors' processing steps: With immunoSEQ giving junction-only sequences and no quality scores, filtering differed. Sequencing was performed with immunoSEQ multiplex PCR; in TCRdb, only in-frame clones are kept and a portion is missing. V and J calls and clone size come straight from that table; D and trimming were deduced from the DNA. The table has under 2,000,000 clones, about 95% seen once.

Sequencing was carried out using naive CD8+ T cells sorted from blood. The TCR comes from a man aged 18-30 years in good health. The V and J genes are TRBV5-1 and TRBJ2-5; maybe TRBD2 (6 bases). CDR3 DNA sequence: TGCGCCAGCAGCTTGGAGGTGGGACTTATAAAAGAGACCCAGTACTTC. Its translation: CASSLEVGLIKETQYF.